The clone carrying this T cell receptor beta chain was detected a few times. Antigen: not known. This entry is derived from a study of vaccination effects on CD4 cells after COVID-19. V trimming: 2 bases; J trimming: 6 bases; junction bases outside the gene matches: 9. This CDR3 has 15 amino acids. Per germline, CDR1 MGHRA and CDR2 YSYEKL. Peptide-pool stimulation followed by sequencing identified expanded antigen-specific CD4+ clonotypes in the ViraFEST assay. The authors isolated CD4+ T cells after 9 to 10 days of culture. Nucleocapsid antibody tests were negative, and the vaccine recipients had no prior SARS-CoV-2 infection. Cultivation was performed at a few million PBMC per well with about 9.6 IU/ml IL-2 and 10 ug/ml peptides added. Cultures had half their medium replaced with IL-2 medium on days 3 and 7. Libraries were prepared by immunoSEQ multiplex PCR; TCRdb keeps only in-frame clonotypes and omits some of them. There are about 38,000 clones in the sample; 70% occur only once, and roughly 20% lies in the top ten.

Sequences were derived from CD4+ T cells from PBMCs cultured with SARS-CoV-2 spike peptides, sampled before COVID-19 vaccination. The genes are TRBV4-1 and TRBJ1-1, with 7 bases identical to TRBD1. The receptor's source is a human donor who received a COVID-19 vaccine. The DNA of the CDR3 is TGCGCCAGCAGCCAATACCCAGGGGGATTGTCTGAAGCTTTCTTT. Encoded protein: CASSQYPGGLSEAFF.